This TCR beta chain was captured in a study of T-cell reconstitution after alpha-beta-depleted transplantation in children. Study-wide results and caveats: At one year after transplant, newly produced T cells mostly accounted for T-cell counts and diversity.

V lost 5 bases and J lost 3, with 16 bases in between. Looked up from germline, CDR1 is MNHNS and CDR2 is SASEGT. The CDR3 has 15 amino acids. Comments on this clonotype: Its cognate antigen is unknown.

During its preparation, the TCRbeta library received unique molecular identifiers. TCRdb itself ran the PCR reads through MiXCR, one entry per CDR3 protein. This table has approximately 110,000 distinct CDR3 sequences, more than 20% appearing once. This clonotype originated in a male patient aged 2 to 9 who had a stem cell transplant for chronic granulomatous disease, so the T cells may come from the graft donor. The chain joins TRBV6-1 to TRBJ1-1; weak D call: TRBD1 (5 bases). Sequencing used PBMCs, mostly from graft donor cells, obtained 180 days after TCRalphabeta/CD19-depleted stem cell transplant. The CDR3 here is CASSPRDLGDTEAFF. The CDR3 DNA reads TGTGCCAGCAGTCCCCGGGACCTTGGGGACACTGAAGCTTTCTTT.